Shown below are 7 T cell receptor beta chains from a single sample sequenced in a study of cytomegalovirus exposure and HLA in healthy donors. Assay used: immunoSEQ multiplex PCR; TCRdb lists only in-frame clones, some missing. The table shows some 140,000 clones, with roughly four fifths occurring only once. The sequencing sample was made of PBMCs. The receptors stem from a woman under 40 in good health and CMV-seronegative.

The J gene is TRBJ2-1, the V gene TRBV5-1; 10 bases are shared with TRBD2. Germline trimming cut 4 bases from V and 7 bases from J; bases unmatched to any gene: 8. The CDR3 totals 15 residues. Germline V gives CDR1 SGHRS, CDR2 YFSETQ. CDR3 sequence: CASSVASGGWNEQFF. The CDR3 nucleotides read TGCGCCAGCAGCGTGGCTAGCGGGGGCTGGAATGAGCAGTTCTTC.

This clone has only a few counts. The chain uses TRBV5-5 and TRBJ1-6, with D tentatively TRBD1 (5 bases). The ends were cut back, 6 bases at V and 8 bases at J, with 24 bases in the middle. CDR1 is SGHKS and CDR2 is YYEKEE in the germline V gene (reference sequence). This CDR3 comprises 17 residues. The chain's CDR3 is CASNHDELLGGDSPLHF. For the CDR3, the DNA is TGTGCCAGCAACCACGACGAGCTTTTGGGGGGAGATTCACCCCTCCACTTT.

The chain links TRBV18 to TRBJ1-6; perhaps TRBD1 as D (6 bases). Germline V gives CDR1 KGHSH, CDR2 LQKENI. The CDR3 contains 15 residues. Trimming removed 3 bases at V and 8 bases at J, with 14 bases between. The DNA of the CDR3 is TGTGCCAGCTCACCCACAGGCAGGGGAGATTCACCCCTCCACTTT. Protein sequence: CASSPTGRGDSPLHF.

The chain is built from TRBV4-2 and TRBJ1-2; 8 positions match TRBD1. With 4 bases clipped from V and 8 bases from J, the junction kept 0 bases outside the gene matches. The CDR3 is 11 residues long. Germline-derived CDR1 and CDR2 are LGHNA and YNFKEQ. This CDR3 is CASSPGGGYTF. CDR3 bases: TGTGCCAGCAGCCCAGGGGGCGGCTACACCTTC.

The chain is built from TRBV6-1 and TRBJ1-3; weak D call: TRBD1 (6 bases). The CDR3 has 15 amino acids. Germline-derived CDR1 and CDR2 are MNHNS and SASEGT. Trimming took off 5 bases at V and 0 bases at J, with 11 bases between the two ends. CDR3 sequence reads: CASSSDRTSGNTIYF. The CDR3 DNA follows: TGTGCCAGCAGTTCAGACAGGACCTCTGGAAACACCATATATTTT.

V and J are TRBV7-8 and TRBJ1-5, with 7 bases that match TRBD1. With 5 bases clipped from V and 3 bases from J, the junction kept 16 bases outside the gene matches. Germline loops: CDR1 SGHVS, CDR2 FQNEAQ. The CDR3 is 18 amino acids. The chain's CDR3 is CASSTTTTGDNYNQPQHF. The CDR3 DNA is TGTGCCAGCAGCACCACCACTACAGGGGACAATTACAATCAGCCCCAGCATTTT.

This clone appeared once. The V call is TRBV6-6, the J call TRBJ2-7; D call uncertain. The CDR3 contains 13 residues. V was trimmed by 0 bases and J by 3 bases, leaving 6 bases between them. Per germline, CDR1 MNHNY and CDR2 SVGAGI (reference sequence). In DNA form, the CDR3 reads TGTGCCAGCAGTTACTCTTCAGTCTACGAGCAGTACTTC. Amino acids: CASSYSSVYEQYF.